These 17 T cell receptor beta chains came from one sample sequenced in a study of T cell responses to AZD1222 COVID-19 vaccine. Repertoires were generated with immunoSEQ multiplex PCR, while TCRdb's copy carries only in-frame clones and drops some. The table lists around 210,000 clones, roughly 94% of them singletons, with around 1.5% in the top ten. Sequencing used peripheral blood, obtained 28 days after the second dose of the MenACWY control vaccine. These receptors were obtained from an adult who received the MenACWY meningococcal vaccine as a control.

Only one count was recorded for this clone. J is TRBJ2-1 and V is TRBV24-1; 11 bases are shared with TRBD2. The CDR3 sequence is 15 residues long. Trimming took 5 bases from V and 8 from J; bases not matched to a gene: 7. The germline gives CDR1 KGHDR, CDR2 SFDVKD. The CDR3 spells CATSVTSGSGDEQFF. Written as DNA, the CDR3 is TGTGCCACCAGTGTTACTAGCGGGAGTGGGGATGAGCAGTTCTTC.

The genes are TRBV27 and TRBJ1-4; 10 bases align to TRBD1. The junction had 7 bases not matched to a gene; V was cut back by 8 bases and J by 7 bases. The CDR3 length is 14 residues. Per the germline V gene, CDR1 is MNHEY and CDR2 is SMNVEV (reference sequence). The CDR3 nucleotides are TGTGCCAGCTCGACCGGGACAGGGGCTGAAAAACTGTTTTTT. Protein product: CASSTGTGAEKLFF.

The rearrangement links TRBV5-8 to TRBJ2-5, with 9 bases fitting TRBD1. Germline loops: CDR1 SGHTS, CDR2 YDEGEE. This CDR3 contains 15 residues. After removal of 4 bases from V and 1 base from J, the junction contained 5 bases not matched to a gene. The DNA of the CDR3 is TGTGCCAGCAGCCCCGGGACAGGGAGCCAAGAGACCCAGTACTTC. Translated: CASSPGTGSQETQYF. The entire variable domain, with the rest obtained from reference TRBV5-8 and TRBJ2-5, is as follows: EAGVTQSPTHLIKTRGQQATLRCSPISGHTSVYWYQQALGLGLQFLLWYDEGEERNRGNFPPRFSGRQFPNYSSELNVNALELEDSALYLCASSPGTGSQETQYFGPGTRLLVL.

This chain links TRBV29-1 with TRBJ2-7; D may match TRBD1 or TRBD2 (7 bases each). The CDR3 length is 13 residues. Trimming took off 7 bases at V and 3 bases at J, with 16 bases between the two ends. Germline CDR1 SQVTM, CDR2 ANQGSEA. As DNA, the CDR3 is TGCAGCGCCTTGGGAGGGGGCGGCTACGAGCAGTACTTC. Translated, it gives CSALGGGGYEQYF.

J is TRBJ1-2 and V is TRBV4-3; D remains unclear. This CDR3 is 15 amino acids long. The V gene lost 0 bases and the J gene lost 2 bases, with 10 bases spanning the gap. From germline, CDR1 is LGHNA and CDR2 YSLEER. Written as DNA, the CDR3 is TGCGCCAGCAGCCAAGAGAGCACAACAAACTATGGCTACACCTTC. This translates into CASSQESTTNYGYTF.

The chain couples TRBV2 to TRBJ1-6; TRBD1 matches at 8 bases. The CDR3 contains 16 residues. Germline CDR1 is SNHLY and CDR2 is FYNNEI. V trimming: 6 bases; J trimming: 7 bases; junction bases outside the gene matches: 11. The DNA of the CDR3 is TGTGCCAGCAGCCTTACCCAGGGGGCAAGAAATTCACCCCTCCACTTT. Translated, it gives CASSLTQGARNSPLHF.

The chain joins TRBV6-1 to TRBJ2-7, with TRBD1 matching over 12 bases. The germline gives CDR1 MNHNS, CDR2 SASEGT. Trimming took 2 bases from V and 6 from J; bases not matched to a gene: 2. The CDR3 is 14 residues long. The chain's CDR3 is CASSERDRGLEQYF. The CDR3 DNA follows: TGTGCCAGCAGTGAACGGGACAGGGGGCTCGAGCAGTACTTC.

The chain joins TRBV15 to TRBJ2-3; perhaps TRBD2 as D (5 bases). V was clipped by 6 bases and J by 2 bases, with 6 bases between them. Germline V lookup: CDR1 LNHNV, CDR2 YYDKDF (reference sequence). The CDR3 extends over 12 amino acids. As DNA, the CDR3 is TGTGCCACCAGGGACTTCACAGATACGCAGTATTTT. Amino acids: CATRDFTDTQYF. Looking up the rest from reference TRBV15 and TRBJ2-3 gives the full variable domain: DAMVIQNPRYQVTQFGKPVTLSCSQTLNHNVMYWYQQKSSQAPKLLFHYYDKDFNNEADTPDNFQSRRPNTSFCFLDIRSPGLGDTAMYLCATRDFTDTQYFGPGTRLTVL.

This chain connects TRBV5-1 to TRBJ2-7; 7 positions match TRBD1. The CDR3 runs to 11 residues. The V gene end was trimmed by 6 bases and the J gene end by 7 bases; junction bases not matched to a gene: 4. CDR1 SGHRS and CDR2 YFSETQ come from the germline V gene. The DNA for the CDR3 is TGCGCCAGCAAGGGGGCAGGGGAGCAGTACTTC. It translates to CASKGAGEQYF.

The rearrangement links TRBV19 to TRBJ1-1; D may be TRBD1 (6 bases). CDR1 is LNHDA and CDR2 is SQIVND in the germline V gene (reference sequence). V lost 7 bases, J lost 3 bases, and 15 bases lay in between. The CDR3 covers 14 residues. The CDR3, as DNA: TGTGCCAGTATGTACCCAGGGGTTCACACTGAAGCTTTCTTT. It yields the protein CASMYPGVHTEAFF.

The chain links TRBV9 to TRBJ2-3; unclear D gene. Germline V CDR1 and CDR2: SGDLS, YYNGEE. The V end lost 4 bases, the J end lost 8 bases, and 11 bases lay between the germline ends. The CDR3 has 12 residues. The CDR3 sequence: CASSSDRITQYF. CDR3 nucleotide sequence: TGTGCCAGCAGCTCAGACCGAATTACGCAGTATTTT.

This clone appeared once. The genes are TRBV4-3 and TRBJ2-3; D is perhaps TRBD2 (6 bases). Between the trimmed V and J ends, which lost 3 bases and 2 bases, there was a span of 12 bases. Germline loops: CDR1 LGHNA, CDR2 YSLEER. This CDR3 contains 15 residues. The CDR3 spells CASSQDLANTDTQYF. The DNA for the CDR3 is TGCGCCAGCAGCCAGGACCTAGCGAACACAGATACGCAGTATTTT.

The rearrangement links TRBV14 to TRBJ1-4, with TRBD1 matching 9 bases. The CDR3 loop spans 16 amino acids. Losses at the gene ends were 4 bases for V and 7 bases for J; bases not matched to a gene: 10. Germline CDR1 reads SGHDN; CDR2 reads FVKESK. In nucleotides, the CDR3 is TGTGCCAGCAGCCCCGGAATACAGGGGGCGCGTGAAAAACTGTTTTTT. It encodes CASSPGIQGAREKLFF.

The chain employs TRBV30 and TRBJ1-6; D gene unclear. Trimming pared 4 bases from V and 0 bases from J, leaving 16 bases between. The CDR3 runs 17 residues. CDR1 and CDR2 from the germline V gene are GTSNPN and SVGIG (reference sequence). CDR3 nucleotide sequence: TGTGCCTGGACCTCGGTGGGGATAAGCTCCTATAATTCACCCCTCCACTTT. It is translated as CAWTSVGISSYNSPLHF.

V is TRBV30 and J is TRBJ2-2; the match to TRBD2 covers 8 bases. The ends lost 1 base at V and 7 bases at J; junction bases unmatched: 2. CDR3 size: 13 residues. Germline CDR1 and CDR2: GTSNPN and SVGIG (reference sequence). CDR3 coding DNA: TGTGCCTGGAGTGAGCGGGAGAACGGGGAGCTGTTTTTT. As protein: CAWSERENGELFF.

The chain joins TRBV30 to TRBJ1-6, with D unresolved. The CDR3 is made up of 12 amino acids. Germline lookup yields CDR1 GTSNPN and CDR2 SVGIG (reference sequence). Trimming stripped 4 bases from V and 10 bases from J, with 11 bases between. CDR3 protein: CAWTRLESPLHF. In DNA form, the CDR3 reads TGTGCCTGGACGCGTCTGGAGTCACCCCTCCACTTT. The full variable domain, with the rest looked up from reference TRBV30 and TRBJ1-6, is SQTIHQWPATLVQPVGSPLSLECTVEGTSNPNLYWYRQAAGRGLQLLFYSVGIGQISSEVPQNLSASRPQDRQFILSSKKLLLSDSGFYLCAWTRLESPLHFGNGTRLTVT.

The V call is TRBV27, the J call TRBJ2-1; 13 bases fit TRBD2. The CDR3 totals 15 residues. Trimming at V came to 5 bases and at J to 8 bases, leaving 6 bases not matched to a gene. Germline CDR1 reads MNHEY; CDR2 reads SMNVEV (reference sequence). CDR3 residues: CASSPGLAGVDEQFF. In DNA form, the CDR3 reads TGTGCCAGCAGTCCCGGACTAGCGGGAGTCGATGAGCAGTTCTTC.